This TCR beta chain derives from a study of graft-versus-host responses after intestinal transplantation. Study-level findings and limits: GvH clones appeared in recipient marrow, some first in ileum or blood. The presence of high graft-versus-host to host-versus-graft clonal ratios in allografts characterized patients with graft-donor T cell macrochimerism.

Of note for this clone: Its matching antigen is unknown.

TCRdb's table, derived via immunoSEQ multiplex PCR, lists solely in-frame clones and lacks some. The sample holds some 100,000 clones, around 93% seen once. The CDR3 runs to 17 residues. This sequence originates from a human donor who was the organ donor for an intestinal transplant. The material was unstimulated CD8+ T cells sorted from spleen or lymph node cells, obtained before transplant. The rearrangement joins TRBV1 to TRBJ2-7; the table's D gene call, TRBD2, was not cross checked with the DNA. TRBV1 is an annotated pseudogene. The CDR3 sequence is CTSKRTSGRSPPCEQYF. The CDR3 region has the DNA TGCACCAGCAAAAGGACTAGCGGGAGGTCCCCGCCCTGCGAGCAGTACTTC.